This TCR beta chain was identified during a study of CD8 T cells in Susac syndrome. Study outcomes and limitations: The study recognized that its TCR sequencing and HLA analysis covered a relatively small number of individuals.

As for this clonotype: Its matching antigen is unknown.

Trimming took off 1 base at V and 3 bases at J, with 16 bases between the two ends. Germline values: CDR1 SGDLS, CDR2 YYNGEE. The CDR3 is 16 residues long. The RNA, roughly 0.5 to 1 ug, was put through reverse transcription using random hexamers. The TCR beta CDR3 was amplified by immunoSEQ multiplex PCR across 54 Vbeta, 13 Jbeta. TCRdb re-called the immunoSEQ multiplex PCR reads through MiXCR, storing one row per CDR3 protein. Here the sample spans hundreds of thousands of distinct CDR3 sequences, about 94% being singletons. This receptor was identified in a human donor with Susac syndrome. The chain links TRBV9 to TRBJ1-1; D is unclear. Specimen: CD4+ T cells from PBMCs. The CDR3 sequence: CASSVSIGSGDTEAFF. CDR3 nucleotide sequence: TGTGCCAGCAGCGTAAGTATCGGGTCGGGCGACACTGAAGCTTTCTTT. Combining the CDR3 with reference TRBV9 and TRBJ1-1 gives the whole variable domain DSGVTQTPKHLITATGQRVTLRCSPRSGDLSVYWYQQSLDQGLQFLIQYYNGEERAKGNILERFSAQQFPDLHSELNLSSLELGDSALYFCASSVSIGSGDTEAFFGQGTRLTVV.